This is a list of T cell receptor beta chains from one sample in a study of Graves' ophthalmopathy and Graves' hyperthyroidism. In TCRdb, the multiplex PCR reads were re-called with MiXCR into one record per CDR3 protein. This sample carries around 660,000 distinct CDR3 sequences, over 40% of them seen once, and the ten largest clones take around 3.3%. Specimen: peripheral blood. Source of these receptors: an adult man with Graves' ophthalmopathy. Each CDR3 is given with its conserved first and last residue. Each record gives: D gene, clone size, J gene, V gene, CDR3 DNA, CDR3 protein. D genes are given only for firm matches. The size field is filled for only some rows; it gives once, few, many or a size class.

D gene: NA; clone size: NA; J gene: TRBJ2-5; V gene: TRBV13; CDR3 DNA: TGTACCAGCAGCCAGATCCTAGCGACCCGTCAAGAGACCCAGTACTTC; CDR3 protein: CTSSQILATRQETQYF
D gene: NA; clone size: many; J gene: TRBJ1-1; V gene: TRBV19; CDR3 DNA: TGTGCCAGTAGTGCTTCCCGGTGGGGCGGAAGTTGGGATCGCACTGAAGCTTTCTTT; CDR3 protein: CASSASRWGGSWDRTEAFF
D gene: NA; clone size: NA; J gene: TRBJ2-5; V gene: TRBV12-3/TRBV12-4; CDR3 DNA: TGTGCCAGCGGACCGGGGGGCAGGTCCCAGTACTTC; CDR3 protein: CASGPGGRSQYF
D gene: NA; clone size: NA; J gene: TRBJ2-7; V gene: TRBV14; CDR3 DNA: TGTGCCAGCAGCCAAGATAGGGTCCTGCAGTACTTC; CDR3 protein: CASSQDRVLQYF
D gene: TRBD2; clone size: NA; J gene: TRBJ2-5; V gene: TRBV25-1; CDR3 DNA: TGTGCCAGCAGTGAATGGGGCGGGAGGCACAATGAGCAGTACTTC; CDR3 protein: CASSEWGGRHNEQYF
D gene: NA; clone size: NA; J gene: TRBJ2-7; V gene: TRBV2; CDR3 DNA: TGTGTCAGCAATTGGGCGGGGAGCTCCTACGAGCAGTACTTC; CDR3 protein: CVSNWAGSSYEQYF
D gene: NA; clone size: NA; J gene: TRBJ2-6; V gene: TRBV9; CDR3 DNA: TGTGCCAGCTCACCCTCACTCAGCTCTGGGGCCAACGTCCTGACTTTC; CDR3 protein: CASSPSLSSGANVLTF
D gene: NA; clone size: many; J gene: TRBJ1-5; V gene: TRBV19; CDR3 DNA: TGTGCCAGTAGTATTTTCGGCAGGGATCAGCCCCAGCATTTT; CDR3 protein: CASSIFGRDQPQHF
D gene: NA; clone size: many; J gene: TRBJ2-5; V gene: TRBV6-4; CDR3 DNA: TGTGCCAGCAGTGACGGACCGGGGGAGACCCAGTACTTC; CDR3 protein: CASSDGPGETQYF
D gene: TRBD2; clone size: many; J gene: TRBJ2-2; V gene: TRBV24-1; CDR3 DNA: TGTGCCACCAGTGATCTACTAGCGGGCACCGGGGAGCTGTTTTTT; CDR3 protein: CATSDLLAGTGELFF
D gene: TRBD1; clone size: few; J gene: TRBJ1-6; V gene: TRBV5-5; CDR3 DNA: TGTGCCAGCAGCTTGGAAGCCTACAGGGGGAGATCCTATAATTCACCCCTCCACTTT; CDR3 protein: CASSLEAYRGRSYNSPLHF
D gene: TRBD1; clone size: many; J gene: TRBJ2-2; V gene: TRBV25-1; CDR3 DNA: TGTGCCGCACAGGGGGCGCTAACCGGGGAGCTGTTTTTT; CDR3 protein: CAAQGALTGELFF
D gene: NA; clone size: NA; J gene: TRBJ2-7; V gene: TRBV29-1; CDR3 DNA: TGCAGCGTTGATCGAGGGGGAGAGACCTACGAGCAGTACTTT; CDR3 protein: CSVDRGGETYEQYF
D gene: NA; clone size: many; J gene: TRBJ1-2; V gene: TRBV20-1; CDR3 DNA: TGCAGTGCTAGAGATCGCAGGGCCTATGGCTACACCTTC; CDR3 protein: CSARDRRAYGYTF
D gene: TRBD1; clone size: few; J gene: TRBJ1-5; V gene: TRBV6-1; CDR3 DNA: TGTGCCAGCAAGAAGGAAGGGGGCATAAGCAATCTGCCCCAGCATTTT; CDR3 protein: CASKKEGGISNLPQHF
D gene: NA; clone size: NA; J gene: TRBJ1-6; V gene: TRBV10-3; CDR3 DNA: TGTGCCATCAGTGAGCCGATGGGACTAGCGGGGGGTTCACCCCTCCACTTT; CDR3 protein: CAISEPMGLAGGSPLHF
D gene: NA; clone size: few; J gene: TRBJ1-1; V gene: TRBV19; CDR3 DNA: TGTGCCAGTACGCGGCAACCGAACACTGAAGCTTTCTTT; CDR3 protein: CASTRQPNTEAFF
D gene: NA; clone size: few; J gene: TRBJ1-1; V gene: TRBV7-9; CDR3 DNA: TGTGCCAGCAGCTTATCGTTTATGGACACTGAAGCTTTCTTT; CDR3 protein: CASSLSFMDTEAFF
D gene: NA; clone size: many; J gene: TRBJ1-5; V gene: TRBV20-1; CDR3 DNA: TGCAGTGCTAGAGACGCAACTCTACAGGGCCTGAAAATATGGCCCCAGCATTTT; CDR3 protein: CSARDATLQGLKIWPQHF
D gene: NA; clone size: many; J gene: TRBJ2-5; V gene: TRBV7-7; CDR3 DNA: TGTGCTAGCAGCTTCCGACTAGACGGCTCGACCCAGTACTTC; CDR3 protein: CASSFRLDGSTQYF
D gene: NA; clone size: many; J gene: TRBJ1-4; V gene: TRBV5-1; CDR3 DNA: TGCGCCAGCAGCTTGGGGTCGACGGCAACTAATGAAAAACTGTTTTTT; CDR3 protein: CASSLGSTATNEKLFF
D gene: TRBD1; clone size: NA; J gene: TRBJ2-1; V gene: TRBV11-3; CDR3 DNA: TGTGCCAGCAGCCGCGGGACAGGGTCCAATGAGCAGTTCTTC; CDR3 protein: CASSRGTGSNEQFF
D gene: NA; clone size: NA; J gene: TRBJ1-4; V gene: TRBV20-1; CDR3 DNA: TGCAGTGCTAGCCCCAGGGTGGCGAGTGAAAAACTGTTTTTT; CDR3 protein: CSASPRVASEKLFF
D gene: TRBD2; clone size: many; J gene: TRBJ2-7; V gene: TRBV7-2; CDR3 DNA: TGTGCCAGCAGCTTAAATGCGGGAGCCTACGAGCAGTACTTC; CDR3 protein: CASSLNAGAYEQYF
D gene: TRBD1; clone size: NA; J gene: TRBJ1-1; V gene: TRBV7-2; CDR3 DNA: TGTGCCAGCAGCTTATATGGAGGGGGCCCGTTGGACACTGAAGCTTTCTTT; CDR3 protein: CASSLYGGGPLDTEAFF
D gene: NA; clone size: many; J gene: TRBJ1-3; V gene: TRBV9; CDR3 DNA: TGTGCCAGCAGCCTAGCGCACTCTTCTGGAAACACCATATATTTT; CDR3 protein: CASSLAHSSGNTIYF
D gene: TRBD2; clone size: NA; J gene: TRBJ2-7; V gene: TRBV19; CDR3 DNA: TGTGCCTGGAGGGTAGATCCCGGGACTAGCGGTGAGCAGTACTTC; CDR3 protein: CAWRVDPGTSGEQYF
D gene: TRBD2; clone size: many; J gene: TRBJ2-5; V gene: TRBV7-2; CDR3 DNA: TGTGCCAGCAGCTTACTAGCGGGGCAAGAGACCCAGTACTTC; CDR3 protein: CASSLLAGQETQYF
D gene: NA; clone size: few; J gene: TRBJ1-1; V gene: TRBV9; CDR3 DNA: TGTGCCAACAGCGTAGGGGTGAACACTGAAGCTTTCTTT; CDR3 protein: CANSVGVNTEAFF
D gene: TRBD1; clone size: many; J gene: TRBJ2-7; V gene: TRBV29-1; CDR3 DNA: TGCAACGGGGGTCGACAGGGGAAAAACGAGCAGTACTTC; CDR3 protein: CNGGRQGKNEQYF
D gene: NA; clone size: many; J gene: TRBJ1-1; V gene: TRBV29-1; CDR3 DNA: TGCAGCGTTGACGGTGATGGCATGAACACTGAAGCTTTCTTT; CDR3 protein: CSVDGDGMNTEAFF
D gene: NA; clone size: NA; J gene: TRBJ2-5; V gene: TRBV7-9; CDR3 DNA: TGCGCCAGCAGCCATACTAGGGCGGCGGAGTACCAAGAGACCCAGTACTTC; CDR3 protein: CASSHTRAAEYQETQYF
D gene: NA; clone size: NA; J gene: TRBJ1-1; V gene: TRBV3-1; CDR3 DNA: TGTGCCAGCAGCCAAGTTCTGGGGGCCGGAACTGAAGCTTTCTTT; CDR3 protein: CASSQVLGAGTEAFF
D gene: TRBD1; clone size: once; J gene: TRBJ1-6; V gene: TRBV7-2; CDR3 DNA: TGTGCCAGCAGGCGGACAGGGGGTAATTCACCCCTCCACTTT; CDR3 protein: CASRRTGGNSPLHF
D gene: TRBD1; clone size: many; J gene: TRBJ1-4; V gene: TRBV7-9; CDR3 DNA: TGTGCCAGCAGCGGGACGACAGGGCGTAGTGAAAAACTGTTTTTT; CDR3 protein: CASSGTTGRSEKLFF
D gene: TRBD2; clone size: once; J gene: TRBJ2-3; V gene: TRBV7-2; CDR3 DNA: TGTGCCAGCAGTTCCCTAGCGGGAGGGCGGGGAGATACGCAGTATTTT; CDR3 protein: CASSSLAGGRGDTQYF